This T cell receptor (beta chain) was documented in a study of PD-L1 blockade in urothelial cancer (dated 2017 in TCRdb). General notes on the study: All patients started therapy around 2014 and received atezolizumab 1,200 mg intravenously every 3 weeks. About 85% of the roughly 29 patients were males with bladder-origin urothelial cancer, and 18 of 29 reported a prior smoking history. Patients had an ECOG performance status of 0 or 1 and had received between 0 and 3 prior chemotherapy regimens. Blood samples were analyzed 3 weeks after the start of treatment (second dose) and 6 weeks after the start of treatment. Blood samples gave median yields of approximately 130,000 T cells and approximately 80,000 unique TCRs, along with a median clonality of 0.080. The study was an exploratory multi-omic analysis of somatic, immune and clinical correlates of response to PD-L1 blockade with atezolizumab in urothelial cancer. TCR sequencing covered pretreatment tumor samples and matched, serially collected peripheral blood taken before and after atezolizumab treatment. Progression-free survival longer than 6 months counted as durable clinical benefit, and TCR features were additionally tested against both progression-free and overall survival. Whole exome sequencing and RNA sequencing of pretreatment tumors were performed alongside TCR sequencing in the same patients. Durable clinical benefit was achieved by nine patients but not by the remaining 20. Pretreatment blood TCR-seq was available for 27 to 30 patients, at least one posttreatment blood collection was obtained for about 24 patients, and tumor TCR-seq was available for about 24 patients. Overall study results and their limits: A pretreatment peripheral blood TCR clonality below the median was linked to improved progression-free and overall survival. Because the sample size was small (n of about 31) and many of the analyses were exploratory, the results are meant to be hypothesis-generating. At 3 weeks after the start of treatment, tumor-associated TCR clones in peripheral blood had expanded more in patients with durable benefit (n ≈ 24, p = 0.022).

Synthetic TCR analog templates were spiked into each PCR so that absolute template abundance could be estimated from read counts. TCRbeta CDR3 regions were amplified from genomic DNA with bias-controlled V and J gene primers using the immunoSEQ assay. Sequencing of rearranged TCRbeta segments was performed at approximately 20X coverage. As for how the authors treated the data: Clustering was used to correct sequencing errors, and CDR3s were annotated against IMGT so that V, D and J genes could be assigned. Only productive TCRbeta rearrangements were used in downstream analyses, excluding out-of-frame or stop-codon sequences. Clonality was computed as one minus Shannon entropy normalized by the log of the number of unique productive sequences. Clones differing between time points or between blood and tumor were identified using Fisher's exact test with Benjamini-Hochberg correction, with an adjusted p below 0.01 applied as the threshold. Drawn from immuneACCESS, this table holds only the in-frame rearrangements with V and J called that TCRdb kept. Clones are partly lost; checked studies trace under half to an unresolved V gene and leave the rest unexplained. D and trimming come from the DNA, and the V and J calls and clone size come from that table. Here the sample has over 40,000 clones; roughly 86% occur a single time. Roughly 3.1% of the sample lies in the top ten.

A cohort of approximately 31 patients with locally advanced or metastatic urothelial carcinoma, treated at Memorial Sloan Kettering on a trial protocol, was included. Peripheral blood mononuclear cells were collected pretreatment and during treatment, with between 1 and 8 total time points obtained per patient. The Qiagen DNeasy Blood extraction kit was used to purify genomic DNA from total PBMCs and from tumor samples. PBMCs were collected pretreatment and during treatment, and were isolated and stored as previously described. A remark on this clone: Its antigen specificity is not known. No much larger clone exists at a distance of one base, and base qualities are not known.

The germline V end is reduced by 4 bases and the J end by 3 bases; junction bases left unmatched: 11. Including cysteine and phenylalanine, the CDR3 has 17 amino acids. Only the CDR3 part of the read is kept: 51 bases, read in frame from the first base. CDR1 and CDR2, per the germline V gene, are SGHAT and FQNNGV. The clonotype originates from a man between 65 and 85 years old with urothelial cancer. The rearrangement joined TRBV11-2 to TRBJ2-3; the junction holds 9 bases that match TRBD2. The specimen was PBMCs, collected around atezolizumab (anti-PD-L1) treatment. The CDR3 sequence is CASSWETSGRRTDTQYF. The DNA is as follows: TGTGCCAGCAGCTGGGAGACTAGCGGTCGAAGGACAGATACGCAGTATTTT.